The 17 T cell receptor beta chains below come from one sample, sequenced in a study of T cell changes during pregnancy in multiple sclerosis. Clones were read by immunoSEQ multiplex PCR, and TCRdb kept only the in-frame ones, dropping some. The data show around 77,000 clones, 75% to 95% seen once. The source was peripheral blood, collected in the third trimester of pregnancy. The receptors shown here come from a female donor in good health, enrolled as a control in a pregnancy study.

The chain recombines TRBV28 with TRBJ2-7, with 7 bases lining up with TRBD1. The CDR3 covers 14 residues. After removal of 7 bases from V and 0 bases from J, the junction contained 6 bases not matched to a gene. Germline V CDR1 and CDR2: MDHEN, SYDVKM. As DNA, the CDR3 is TGTGCCAGCACGGACAGGCTAAGCTCCTACGAGCAGTACTTC. Amino acids: CASTDRLSSYEQYF.

The chain has TRBV2 and TRBJ1-6, with 7 bases fitting TRBD1. V trimming: 6 bases; J trimming: 13 bases; junction bases outside the gene matches: 6. Germline V lookup: CDR1 SNHLY, CDR2 FYNNEI. The CDR3 loop spans 12 amino acids. Here the CDR3 reads CASRGGGDPLHF. CDR3 DNA sequence: TGTGCCAGCAGAGGGGGCGGAGATCCCCTCCACTTT.

This chain uses TRBV10-2 with TRBJ2-7, with 7 bases that match TRBD1. V was clipped by 6 bases and J by 4 bases; unmatched bases: 9. The CDR3 has 14 residues. The V gene's germline CDR1 is WSHSY and CDR2 SAAADI. The CDR3 loop is CASRSPGTAYEQYF. CDR3 DNA: TGCGCCAGCAGATCCCCCGGGACAGCATACGAGCAGTACTTC.

The rearrangement links TRBV5-4 to TRBJ2-7, with a possible D match to TRBD1 (6 bases). Germline CDR1 reads SGHNT; CDR2 reads YYREEE (reference sequence). This CDR3 spans 19 amino acids. The V end lost 3 bases, the J end lost 6 bases, and 31 bases lay between the germline ends. The CDR3 spells CASSWRGGDRQVLRREQYF. In DNA form, the CDR3 reads TGTGCCAGCAGCTGGCGTGGGGGCGACCGTCAAGTCCTACGTCGCGAGCAGTACTTC.

The table lists this clone with a count of one. The CDR3 reads CASSLGLGGWGYTF. The CDR3 coding sequence is TGTGCCAGCAGTTTAGGTTTAGGGGGCTGGGGCTACACCTTC. V is TRBV28 and J is TRBJ1-2; 7 bases map to TRBD1. V shed 2 bases and J 8 bases; nucleotides not matched to a gene: 8. There are 14 residues in the CDR3. CDR1 is MDHEN and CDR2 is SYDVKM in the germline V gene.

The chain employs TRBV19 and TRBJ2-3; D possibly corresponds to TRBD2 (6 bases). The V end lost 5 bases, the J end lost 5 bases, and 17 bases lay between the germline ends. This CDR3 region has 15 residues. Germline V gene lookup returns CDR1 LNHDA and CDR2 SQIVND (reference sequence). The CDR3 bases are TGTGCCAGTAGTCACTACCAGGCCGGGGGAGATACGCAGTATTTT. This codes for CASSHYQAGGDTQYF.

This sequence joins TRBV11-2 and TRBJ2-7; tentative D call: TRBD1 (6 bases). V lost 1 base and J 0 bases, leaving 7 bases between the germline ends. Germline V gene data show CDR1 as SGHAT and CDR2 as FQNNGV. This CDR3 has 14 amino acids. CDR3 residues: CASSLGTASYEQYF. CDR3 DNA: TGTGCCAGCAGCTTAGGGACAGCCTCCTACGAGCAGTACTTC.

The rearrangement links TRBV19 to TRBJ1-6; 9 nucleotides align to TRBD1. The length of the CDR3 is 13 residues. The trim removed 6 bases at V and 9 bases at J, leaving 3 bases unmatched. Germline-derived CDR1 and CDR2 are LNHDA and SQIVND (reference sequence). Here the CDR3 reads CASRDRGASPLHF. The CDR3 nucleotides read TGTGCCAGTAGGGACAGGGGAGCTTCACCCCTCCACTTT.

The rearrangement links TRBV5-1 to TRBJ1-1; 9 bases line up with TRBD1. CDR3 length: 16 residues. In germline, CDR1 is SGHRS, CDR2 YFSETQ. J gave up 0 bases and V 0 bases, and 3 bases lay outside the gene matches. The chain's CDR3 is CASSLATGGMNTEAFF. The DNA of the CDR3 is TGCGCCAGCAGCTTGGCAACAGGGGGCATGAACACTGAAGCTTTCTTT.

The chain uses TRBV4-1 and TRBJ1-1, with 10 nucleotides matching TRBD1. With 4 bases clipped from V and 7 bases from J, the junction kept 6 bases outside the gene matches. The germline CDR1 and CDR2 sequences are MGHRA and YSYEKL. The CDR3 covers 14 residues. The CDR3 DNA reads as TGCGCCAGCAGCCCGGGACAGGGGCCCTTTGAAGCTTTCTTT. Translation gives CASSPGQGPFEAFF.

The V call is TRBV11-2, the J call TRBJ2-7; 9 bases are shared with TRBD1. Germline-derived CDR1 and CDR2 are SGHAT and FQNNGV. This CDR3 has 15 residues. J was trimmed by 2 bases and V by 4 bases; bases with no gene match: 6. As DNA, the CDR3 is TGTGCCAGCAGCTGGGGGGGGACAGGGACCTACGAGCAGTACTTC. Its protein product is CASSWGGTGTYEQYF.

V usage is TRBV10-3 and J usage is TRBJ2-6; TRBD2 might be the D (6 bases). The CDR3 is made up of 18 amino acids. Trimming took 2 bases from V and 4 from J, leaving 18 bases between them. Germline V gene lookup returns CDR1 ENHRY and CDR2 SYGVKD. The CDR3 DNA is TGTGCCATCAGTGAGGAAGGAGGGCCAGGGACCGGGGCCAACGTCCTGACTTTC. It yields the protein CAISEEGGPGTGANVLTF.

The J gene is TRBJ1-5, the V gene TRBV2, with D unresolved. This CDR3 comprises 13 residues. Trimming left V 4 bases short and J 4 bases short, with 8 bases between. CDR1 and CDR2 (germline): SNHLY, FYNNEI. CDR3 sequence: CASSVELNQPQHF. The CDR3 nucleotides read TGTGCCAGCAGTGTAGAGCTGAATCAGCCCCAGCATTTT.

The rearrangement uses TRBV6-4 and TRBJ1-1; D unclear. Germline values: CDR1 MRHNA, CDR2 SNTAGT. Trimming stripped 2 bases from V and 0 bases from J, with 22 bases between. The CDR3 extends over 19 amino acids. CDR3 bases: TGTGCCAGCAGTGACCCGATCGCCTATCGTAATCATGTGAACACTGAAGCTTTCTTT. Translation gives CASSDPIAYRNHVNTEAFF.

The rearrangement links TRBV7-9 to TRBJ1-1; possibly TRBD1 for D (6 bases). The CDR3 spans 16 residues. The V end was cut by 2 bases, the J end by 4 bases, with 17 bases between. From germline, CDR1 is SEHNR and CDR2 FQNEAQ (reference sequence). Written as DNA, the CDR3 is TGTGCCAGCAGCTTATTCCCGATGGGGGCGGCCACTGAAGCTTTCTTT. It encodes CASSLFPMGAATEAFF.

V is TRBV27 and J is TRBJ1-2; no firm D call. The CDR3 extends over 14 amino acids. The V end lost 5 bases, the J end lost 8 bases, and 18 bases lay between the germline ends. Germline loops: CDR1 MNHEY, CDR2 SMNVEV (reference sequence). The chain's CDR3 is CASSPLSAGSGYTF. The CDR3 coding sequence is TGTGCCAGCAGTCCCCTGTCCGCGGGGTCGGGCTACACCTTC.

This sequence joins TRBV29-1 and TRBJ1-5; D is perhaps TRBD1 (5 bases). Trimming stripped 6 bases from V and 7 bases from J, with 16 bases between. The CDR3 covers 13 residues. Germline values: CDR1 SQVTM, CDR2 ANQGSEA. Here the CDR3 reads CSVYLGQGQPQHF. CDR3 coding DNA: TGCAGCGTGTACCTTGGGCAGGGCCAGCCCCAGCATTTT.